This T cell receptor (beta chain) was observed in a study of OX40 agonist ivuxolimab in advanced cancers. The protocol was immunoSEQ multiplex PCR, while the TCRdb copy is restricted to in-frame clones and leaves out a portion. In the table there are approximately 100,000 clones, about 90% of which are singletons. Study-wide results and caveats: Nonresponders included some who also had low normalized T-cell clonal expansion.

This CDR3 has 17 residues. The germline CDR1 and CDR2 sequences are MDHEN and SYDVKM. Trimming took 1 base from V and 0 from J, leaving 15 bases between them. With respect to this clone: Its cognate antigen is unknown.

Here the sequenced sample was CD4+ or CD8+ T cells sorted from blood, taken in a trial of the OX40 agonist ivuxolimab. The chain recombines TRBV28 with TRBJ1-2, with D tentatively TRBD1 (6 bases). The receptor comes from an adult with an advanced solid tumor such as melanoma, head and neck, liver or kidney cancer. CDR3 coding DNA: TGTGCCAGCAGTTTATCCCAGGGGAGAGCTACTAACTATGGCTACACCTTC. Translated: CASSLSQGRATNYGYTF.